This T cell receptor beta chain derives from a study of blood T cell repertoires in COVID-19. The length of the CDR3 is 16 residues. The V gene end was trimmed by 1 base and the J gene end by 3 bases; junction bases not matched to a gene: 8. CDR1 SGDLS and CDR2 YYNGEE come from the germline V gene. Measured with immunoSEQ multiplex PCR; TCRdb has only the in-frame clones, and not every one. The profile shows about 130,000 clones, roughly 79% of them singletons. The V gene is TRBV9, the J gene TRBJ1-1, with 8 positions matching TRBD1. The source material was peripheral blood. The receptor was isolated from a human donor in a cohort sampled during active COVID-19. The CDR3 region is CASSVRPTGVDTEAFF. For the CDR3, the DNA is TGTGCCAGCAGCGTAAGACCGACAGGGGTCGACACTGAAGCTTTCTTT.